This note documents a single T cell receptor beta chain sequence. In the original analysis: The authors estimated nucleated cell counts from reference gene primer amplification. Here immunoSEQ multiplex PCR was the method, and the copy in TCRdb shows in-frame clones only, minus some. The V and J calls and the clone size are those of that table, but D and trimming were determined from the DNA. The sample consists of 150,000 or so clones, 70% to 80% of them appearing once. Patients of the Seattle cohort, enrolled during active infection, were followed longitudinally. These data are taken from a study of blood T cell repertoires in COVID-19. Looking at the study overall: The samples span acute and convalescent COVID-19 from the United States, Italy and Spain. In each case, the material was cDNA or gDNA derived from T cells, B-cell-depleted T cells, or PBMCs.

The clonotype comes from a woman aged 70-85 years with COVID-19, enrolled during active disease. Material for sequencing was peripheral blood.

CDR3 residues: CATSRDQAPTDTQYF. CDR3 coding DNA: TGTGCCACCAGCAGAGATCAGGCCCCCACAGATACGCAGTATTTT. The chain employs TRBV15 and TRBJ2-3; D not resolved. The CDR3 consists of 15 residues. CDR1 is LNHNV, CDR2 YYDKDF, per germline (reference sequence). The V and J ends lost 0 bases and 2 bases respectively, with 9 bases between them.